One and the same sample provided the 5 T cell receptor beta chains below, sequenced in a study of cytomegalovirus exposure and HLA in healthy donors. The PCR used 60 Vbeta and 13 Jbeta primers. Clones were sequenced by immunoSEQ multiplex PCR, and TCRdb holds only the in-frame ones, with some missing. The data hold around 190,000 clones, with roughly nine tenths observed a single time. Sequencing was done on a sample of PBMCs. Receptors were obtained from a boy younger than 10 in good health and CMV-seronegative.

V gene TRBV4-1 combines with J gene TRBJ1-5; 9 bases line up with TRBD1. With V trimmed by 0 bases and J by 5 bases, 2 bases remained unmatched. The CDR3 is 15 amino acids. The germline CDR1 and CDR2 sequences are MGHRA and YSYEKL. DNA of the CDR3: TGCGCCAGCAGCCAAGAGGGACAGGGTGATCAGCCCCAGCATTTT. Translation: CASSQEGQGDQPQHF.

This sequence joins TRBV5-1 and TRBJ1-2, with 10 bases that match TRBD1. This CDR3 is 15 amino acids long. The germline CDR1 and CDR2 sequences are SGHRS and YFSETQ. V shed 1 base, J shed 5 bases, and the junction held 5 bases outside the gene matches. CDR3 protein: CASSLTTGQGYGYTF. In nucleotides, the CDR3 is TGCGCCAGCAGCTTGACAACGGGACAGGGGTATGGCTACACCTTC.

This chain connects TRBV2 to TRBJ1-2; tentatively, D is TRBD1 (6 bases). This CDR3 is built from 12 residues. CDR1 and CDR2 from the germline V gene are SNHLY and FYNNEI. Trimming cost V 10 bases and J 6 bases, with 15 bases left between them. Here the CDR3 DNA reads TGTGCCACACAAACAGGGTGGGATGGCTACACCTTC. The encoded protein is CATQTGWDGYTF. The entire variable domain, with the rest obtained from reference TRBV2 and TRBJ1-2, is as follows: EPEVTQTPSHQVTQMGQEVILRCVPISNHLYFYWYRQILGQKVEFLVSFYNNEISEKSEIFDDQFSVERPDGSNFTLKIRSTKLEDSAMYFCATQTGWDGYTFGSGTRLTVV.

This clone occurred a few times. The V call is TRBV7-9, the J call TRBJ2-2, with 7 positions matching TRBD1. V lost 4 bases to trimming and J lost 6 bases; unmatched junction nucleotides: 8. This CDR3 has 15 residues. Germline loops: CDR1 SEHNR, CDR2 FQNEAQ (reference sequence). CDR3 sequence (DNA): TGTGCCAGCAGCTACCTGGACAGGTTGGCCGGGGAGCTGTTTTTT. Its protein product is CASSYLDRLAGELFF.

The V gene is TRBV5-1, the J gene TRBJ2-5, with D maybe TRBD1 (6 bases). V dropped 4 bases and J dropped 5 bases, with 9 bases sitting between them. The CDR3 has 12 residues. The germline V gene encodes CDR1 SGHRS and CDR2 YFSETQ. CDR3 sequence (DNA): TGCGCCAGCAGCGCTGACAGGGAGACCCAGTACTTC. Translated: CASSADRETQYF.